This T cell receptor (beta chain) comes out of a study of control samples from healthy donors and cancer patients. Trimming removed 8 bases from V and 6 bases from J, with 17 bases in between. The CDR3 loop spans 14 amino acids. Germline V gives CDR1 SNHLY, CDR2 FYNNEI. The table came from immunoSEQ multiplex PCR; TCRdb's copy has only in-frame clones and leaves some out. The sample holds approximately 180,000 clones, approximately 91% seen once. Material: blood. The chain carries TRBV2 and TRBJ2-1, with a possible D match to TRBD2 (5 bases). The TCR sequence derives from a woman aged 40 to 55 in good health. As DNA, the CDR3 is TGTGCCAGCTCGCGGGTTAATGGCCTCAATGAGCAGTTCTTC. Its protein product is CASSRVNGLNEQFF.